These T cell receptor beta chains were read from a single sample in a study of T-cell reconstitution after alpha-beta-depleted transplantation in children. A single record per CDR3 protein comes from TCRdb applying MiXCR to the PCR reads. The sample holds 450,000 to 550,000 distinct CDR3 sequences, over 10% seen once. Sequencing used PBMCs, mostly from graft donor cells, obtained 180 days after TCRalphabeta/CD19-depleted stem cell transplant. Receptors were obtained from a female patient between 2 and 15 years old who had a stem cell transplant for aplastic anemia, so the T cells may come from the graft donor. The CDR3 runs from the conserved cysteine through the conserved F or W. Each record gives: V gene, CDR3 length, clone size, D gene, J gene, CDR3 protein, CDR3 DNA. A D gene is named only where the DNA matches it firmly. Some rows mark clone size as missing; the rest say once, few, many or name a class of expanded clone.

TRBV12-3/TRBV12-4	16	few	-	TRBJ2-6	CASRTDPTSGANVLTF	TGTGCCAGCAGGACAGATCCGACCTCTGGGGCCAACGTCCTGACTTTC
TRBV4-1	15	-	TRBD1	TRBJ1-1	CASSRWDRLNTEAFF	TGCGCCAGCAGCCGTTGGGACAGATTGAACACTGAAGCTTTCTTT
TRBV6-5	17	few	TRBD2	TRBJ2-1	CASSYRAASGSYNEQFF	TGTGCCAGCAGTTACAGGGCGGCTAGCGGTTCCTACAATGAGCAGTTCTTC
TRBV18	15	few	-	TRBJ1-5	CASSPLPVSNQPQHF	TGTGCCAGCTCACCTCTGCCGGTTAGCAATCAGCCCCAGCATTTT
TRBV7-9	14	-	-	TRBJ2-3	CASSEQGATDTQYF	TGTGCCAGCAGCGAGCAGGGTGCCACAGATACGCAGTATTTT
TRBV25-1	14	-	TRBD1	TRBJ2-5	CASSERQGRETQYF	TGTGCCAGCAGTGAGCGACAGGGTCGGGAGACCCAGTACTTC
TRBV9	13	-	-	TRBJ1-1	CASGKDRDTEAFF	TGTGCCAGCGGAAAGGACAGAGACACTGAAGCTTTCTTT
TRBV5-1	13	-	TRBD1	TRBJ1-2	CASSADRVGGYTF	TGCGCCAGCAGCGCGGACAGGGTGGGAGGCTACACCTTC
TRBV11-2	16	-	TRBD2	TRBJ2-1	CASSFFSGVTYNEQFF	TGTGCCAGCAGCTTTTTTAGCGGGGTCACCTACAATGAGCAGTTCTTC
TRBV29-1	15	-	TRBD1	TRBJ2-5	CSVEDPTGARETQYF	TGCAGCGTTGAAGATCCTACAGGGGCTAGGGAGACCCAGTACTTC
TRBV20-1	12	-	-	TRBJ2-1	CSLVEAYNEQFF	TGCAGTCTCGTGGAGGCCTACAATGAGCAGTTCTTC
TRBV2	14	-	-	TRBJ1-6	CASSEAVGVSPLHF	TGTGCCAGCAGTGAAGCGGTCGGGGTCTCACCCCTCCACTTT
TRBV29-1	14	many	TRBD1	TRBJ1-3	CSVGQGLSGNTIYF	TGCAGCGTTGGACAGGGACTCTCTGGAAACACCATATATTTT
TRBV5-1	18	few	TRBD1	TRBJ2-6	CASSLGQGQRSGANVLTF	TGCGCCAGCAGCCTAGGACAGGGTCAGCGCTCTGGGGCCAACGTCCTGACTTTC
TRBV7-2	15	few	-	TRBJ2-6	CASSPGDSGANVLTF	TGTGCCAGCAGCCCAGGGGACTCTGGGGCCAACGTCCTGACTTTC
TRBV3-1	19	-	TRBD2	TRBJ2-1	CASSQEVPFGLAGTNEQFF	TGTGCCAGCAGCCAAGAAGTGCCTTTCGGACTAGCGGGAACGAATGAGCAGTTCTTC
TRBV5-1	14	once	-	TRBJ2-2	CARSFSGNTGELFF	TGCGCCCGCAGCTTTTCAGGGAACACCGGGGAGCTGTTTTTT
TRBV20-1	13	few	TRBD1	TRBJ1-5	CSVSTGAGQPQHF	TGCAGTGTTTCAACAGGGGCAGGCCAGCCCCAGCATTTT
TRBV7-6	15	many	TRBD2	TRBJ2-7	CASSLASGSPYEQYF	TGTGCCAGCAGCTTAGCTAGCGGGAGCCCCTACGAGCAGTACTTC
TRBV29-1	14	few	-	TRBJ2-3	CSVANRANTDTQYF	TGCAGCGTTGCCAACAGGGCAAACACAGATACGCAGTATTTT
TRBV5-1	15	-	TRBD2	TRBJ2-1	CASSLALADYNEQFF	TGCGCCAGCAGCTTGGCACTAGCGGATTACAATGAGCAGTTCTTC
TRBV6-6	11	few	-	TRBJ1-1	CASTPFPEAFF	TGTGCCAGCACCCCGTTTCCTGAAGCTTTCTTT
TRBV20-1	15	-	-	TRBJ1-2	CSAPTRPNKTYGYTF	TGCAGTGCCCCCACCCGCCCGAACAAGACCTATGGCTACACCTTC
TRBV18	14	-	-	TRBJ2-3	CASSPFQDTDTQYF	TGTGCCAGCTCACCTTTCCAGGACACAGATACGCAGTATTTT
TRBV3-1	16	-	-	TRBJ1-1	CASSRSGIRVNTEAFF	TGTGCCAGCAGCCGGAGTGGGATCAGGGTTAACACTGAAGCTTTCTTT
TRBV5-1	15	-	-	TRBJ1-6	CASSFLPRQNSPLHF	TGCGCCAGCAGCTTCCTGCCCCGACAGAATTCACCCCTCCACTTT
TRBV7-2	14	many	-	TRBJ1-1	CASSLAEMNTEAFF	TGTGCCAGCAGCTTAGCGGAGATGAACACTGAAGCTTTCTTT
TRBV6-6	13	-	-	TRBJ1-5	CAASRTGNQPQHF	TGTGCCGCTAGCAGGACGGGCAATCAGCCCCAGCATTTT
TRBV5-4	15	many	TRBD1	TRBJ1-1	CASSSTDRPNTEAFF	TGTGCCAGCAGCTCCACGGACAGGCCTAACACTGAAGCTTTCTTT
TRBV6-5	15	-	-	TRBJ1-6	CASSYSRRDNSPLHF	TGTGCCAGCAGTTACTCACGGAGGGATAATTCACCCCTCCACTTT
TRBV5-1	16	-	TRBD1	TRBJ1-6	CASSLSDRQYNSPLHF	TGCGCCAGCAGCCTCTCGGACAGGCAGTATAATTCACCCCTCCACTTT
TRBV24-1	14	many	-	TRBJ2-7	CATSDPGRYYEQYF	TGTGCCACCAGTGATCCGGGCCGTTACTACGAGCAGTACTTC
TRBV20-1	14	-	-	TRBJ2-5	CSAQDLAPQETQYF	TGCAGTGCTCAGGACTTGGCCCCCCAAGAGACCCAGTACTTC
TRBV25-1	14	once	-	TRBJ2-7	CASREDSVSYEQYF	TGTGCCAGCAGGGAAGACAGCGTCTCCTACGAGCAATACTTC
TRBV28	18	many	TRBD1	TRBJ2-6	CASSLNRDRSSGANVLTF	TGTGCCAGCAGTTTAAATAGGGACAGAAGCTCTGGGGCCAACGTCCTGACTTTC
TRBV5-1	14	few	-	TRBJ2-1	CASSSTGRFNEQFF	TGCGCCAGCAGCTCGACGGGACGCTTCAATGAGCAGTTCTTC
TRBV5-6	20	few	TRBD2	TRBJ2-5	CASSLTSGSGSALLQETQYF	TGTGCCAGCAGCCTAACCAGTGGGAGCGGGAGCGCCCTACTCCAAGAGACCCAGTACTTC